A selection of T cell receptor beta chains follows, all from one sample in a study of post-analysis software for immune sequencing data. MiXCR, applied by TCRdb to the PCR reads, yields one record per CDR3 protein. The table includes more than 500,000 distinct CDR3 sequences, roughly 34% detected once. Sequenced material: blood. These receptors all come from a girl between 2 and 17 years old with multiple sclerosis. The CDR3 runs from the conserved cysteine through the conserved F or W. Each record gives: J gene, V gene, CDR3 protein.

TRBJ2-5	TRBV9	CASSVDGGQETQYF
TRBJ1-2	TRBV6-6	CASSYLTGPYGYTF
TRBJ2-1	TRBV5-1	CASSFPAERGGYNEQFF
TRBJ2-3	TRBV7-8	CASTPQGYRTHYWDTQYF
TRBJ2-1	TRBV29-1	CSVEAKLGGLFF
TRBJ1-3	TRBV6-5	CASSYSGGPTAGNTIYF
TRBJ1-2	TRBV27	CASSLGGGRHYGYTF
TRBJ1-2	TRBV9	CASIPWDRGPYGYTF
TRBJ2-1	TRBV4-1	CASSSQIQFDEQFF
TRBJ1-5	TRBV24-1	CATSDPRRGYQPQHF
TRBJ2-7	TRBV7-6	CASSSTGDFSYEQYF
TRBJ2-5	TRBV12-3/TRBV12-4	CASSLNFGGAPIGETQYF
TRBJ2-1	TRBV10-1	CASRESGAREQFF
TRBJ1-5	TRBV28	CASIDWDSSYSNQPQHF
TRBJ2-4	TRBV6-1	CASSRLAGGLIAKNIQYF
TRBJ2-1	TRBV19	CASSRGRTSGGPYNEQFF
TRBJ1-1	TRBV4-2	CASRKGQGFDEAFF
TRBJ2-2	TRBV20-1	CSARSVAWAGELFF
TRBJ2-3	TRBV6-6	CASSYSLGDTQYF
TRBJ1-2	TRBV20-1	CSAAAGQVYGYTF
TRBJ2-5	TRBV6-2/TRBV6-3	CASKLDRETQYF
TRBJ2-5	TRBV6-5	CASSYSGERETQYF
TRBJ1-1	TRBV20-1	CSARDAGTGFKAFF
TRBJ1-1	TRBV10-3	CAITQGRIDVTEAFF
TRBJ2-7	TRBV7-3	CASSFTGVGWQYF
TRBJ1-1	TRBV6-1	CASSGSGTEAFF
TRBJ2-5	TRBV10-3	CAISEIGQQETQYF
TRBJ2-7	TRBV2	CASKNYEQYF
TRBJ1-2	TRBV20-1	CSAATGLFYGYTF
TRBJ2-7	TRBV2	CASSKSEGPYEQYF
TRBJ2-7	TRBV27	CASSLGRARGEQYF
TRBJ2-6	TRBV4-1	CASSRDSSGANVLTF
TRBJ2-1	TRBV3-1	CASSPTGTGIDEQFF
TRBJ1-2	TRBV7-3	CASSPRRGYDYTF
TRBJ2-5	TRBV5-1	CASRGGGDYYNEQYF
.	TRBV9	CASSATGKPHEQYF
TRBJ2-3	TRBV27	CASSLVGQPTDTQYF
TRBJ1-5	TRBV20-1	CSVTGDRGNQPQHF
TRBJ1-1	TRBV4-1	CASGLITDTEAFF
TRBJ2-1	TRBV20-1	CSAPGGGWNEQFF
TRBJ2-6	TRBV29-1	CSAKAGQDNSGANVLTF
TRBJ1-1	TRBV6-6	CASTFGTDTEAFF
TRBJ1-5	TRBV3-1	CASSQQGEGNQPQHF
TRBJ2-1	TRBV6-5	CASTYEGSSYNEQFF
TRBJ1-2	TRBV20-1	CSAGFRGFGYTF
TRBJ2-1	TRBV15	CATSRDLAVSYNEQFF
TRBJ2-5	TRBV5-1	CASSRKTSGGPLREQYF
TRBJ1-5	TRBV5-1	CASSGEGLSNQPQHF
TRBJ2-5	TRBV5-6	CASSLFSSQGWETQYF
TRBJ2-1	TRBV20-1	CRAIAGGPPDEQFF
TRBJ1-1	TRBV6-1	CASSDRDRANTEAFF
.	TRBV20-1	CGARVPGTSKETQYF
TRBJ2-5	TRBV7-9	CASSNLTETGDLQETQYF
TRBJ2-5	TRBV5-1	CASSFLPGQGLPGVQETQYF